This is a list of T cell receptor beta chains from one sample in a study of response to subunit inactivated influenza vaccine. Each CDR3 protein gets one entry after TCRdb re-called the RT-PCR reads with MiXCR. The repertoire consists of approximately 480,000 distinct CDR3 sequences, with approximately 11% occurring once and the leading ten covering approximately 12%. The starting material was PBMCs from blood, obtained 45 days after vaccination. The receptors come from a man aged 50-60 years who received an inactivated influenza vaccine. The CDR3 runs from the conserved cysteine through the conserved F or W. Each record gives: D gene, V gene, clone size, J gene, CDR3 protein, CDR3 DNA. D genes are given only for firm matches. Some rows mark clone size as missing; the rest say once, few, many or name a class of expanded clone.

TRBD1	TRBV20-1	-	TRBJ1-5	CSARDPRQGAIGNQPQHF	TGCAGTGCTAGAGACCCCAGACAGGGGGCAATTGGCAATCAGCCCCAGCATTTT
-	TRBV11-2	-	TRBJ2-5	CASSQWRTTQETQYF	TGTGCCAGCAGCCAGTGGCGGACTACCCAAGAGACCCAGTACTTC
-	TRBV12-3/TRBV12-4	-	TRBJ2-7	CASRYGTGSSYEQYF	TGTGCCAGCAGATACGGGACGGGAAGCTCCTACGAGCAGTACTTC
TRBD1	TRBV12-3/TRBV12-4	many	TRBJ1-5	CASSMTGYSNQPQHF	TGTGCCAGCAGTATGACAGGGTATAGCAATCAGCCCCAGCATTTT
-	TRBV29-1	many	TRBJ2-3	CSVQVFSTDTQYF	TGCAGCGTCCAGGTTTTCAGCACAGATACGCAGTATTTT
TRBD1	TRBV7-9	-	TRBJ1-1	CASSSSRTGAEAFF	TGTGCCAGCAGCTCTAGCCGGACAGGGGCTGAAGCTTTCTTT
TRBD2	TRBV3-1	-	TRBJ2-1	CASSHNHASGRGNEQFF	TGTGCCAGCAGCCACAACCATGCTAGCGGGAGGGGAAATGAGCAGTTCTTC
TRBD2	TRBV6-8	few	TRBJ2-1	CASRTLSGRASYNEQFF	TGTGCCAGCAGGACCCTTAGCGGGAGGGCCTCATACAATGAGCAGTTCTTC
-	TRBV20-1	-	TRBJ2-3	CSAKGGGTDTQYF	TGCAGTGCCAAGGGTGGGGGCACAGATACGCAGTATTTT
TRBD1	TRBV6-2/TRBV6-3	few	TRBJ2-7	CASSYRSGQGLSYEQYF	TGTGCCAGCAGTTACCGGAGCGGACAGGGCCTCTCCTACGAGCAGTACTTC
TRBD1	TRBV4-3	-	TRBJ2-7	CASSQTRDRGDYEQYF	TGCGCCAGCAGCCAGACCCGGGACAGGGGGGACTACGAGCAGTACTTC